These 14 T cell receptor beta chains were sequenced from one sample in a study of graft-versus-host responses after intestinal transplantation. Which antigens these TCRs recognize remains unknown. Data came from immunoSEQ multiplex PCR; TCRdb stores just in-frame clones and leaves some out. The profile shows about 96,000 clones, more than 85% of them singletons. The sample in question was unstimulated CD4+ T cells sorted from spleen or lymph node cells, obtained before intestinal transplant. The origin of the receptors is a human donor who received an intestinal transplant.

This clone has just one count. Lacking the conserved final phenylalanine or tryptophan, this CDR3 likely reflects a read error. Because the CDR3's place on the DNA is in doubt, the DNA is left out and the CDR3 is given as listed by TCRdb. The CDR3 region is CASSQTAGQQTFGL. The gene calls are TRBV11-2 and TRBJ1-1. The CDR3 is 14 residues long, counting both termini. Germline CDR1 SGHAT, CDR2 FQNNGV.

The CDR3 region is CAWSGRWPGGLYEQYF. As DNA, the CDR3 is TGTGCCTGGAGTGGACGGTGGCCAGGGGGACTCTACGAGCAGTACTTC. The chain is built from TRBV30 and TRBJ2-7, with a weak D call TRBD1 (7 bases). Germline V gene data show CDR1 as GTSNPN and CDR2 as SVGIG (reference sequence). The V end was cut by 1 base, the J end by 3 bases, with 19 bases between. The CDR3 consists of 16 residues.

CDR3 sequence: CASRKYEGFGYTF. The CDR3 DNA reads TGTGCCAGCAGGAAGTACGAGGGCTTTGGCTACACCTTC. V and J are TRBV6-1 and TRBJ1-2; D remains ambiguous. Germline V CDR1 and CDR2: MNHNS, SASEGT. The CDR3 length is 13 residues. Trimming pared 6 bases from V and 7 bases from J, leaving 15 bases between.

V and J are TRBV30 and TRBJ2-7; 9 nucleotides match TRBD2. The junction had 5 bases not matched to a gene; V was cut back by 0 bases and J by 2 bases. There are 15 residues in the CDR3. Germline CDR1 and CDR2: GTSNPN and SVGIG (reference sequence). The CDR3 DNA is TGTGCCTGGAGTGTGGGACTAGCAAGGGCCTACGAGCAGTACTTC. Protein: CAWSVGLARAYEQYF.

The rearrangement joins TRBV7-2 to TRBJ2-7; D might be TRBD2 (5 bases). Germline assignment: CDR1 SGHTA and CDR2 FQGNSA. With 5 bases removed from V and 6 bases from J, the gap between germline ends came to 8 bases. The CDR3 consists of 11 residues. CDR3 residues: CASSPGSEQYF. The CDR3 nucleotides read TGTGCCAGCAGCCCGGGGAGCGAGCAGTACTTC.

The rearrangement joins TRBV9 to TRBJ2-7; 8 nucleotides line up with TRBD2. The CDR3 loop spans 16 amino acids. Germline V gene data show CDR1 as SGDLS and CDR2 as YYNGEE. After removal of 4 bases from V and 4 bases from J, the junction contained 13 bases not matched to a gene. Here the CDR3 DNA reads TGTGCCAGCAGCCCCAGGGTGACTAGCGCCGTTTACGAGCAGTACTTC. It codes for CASSPRVTSAVYEQYF.

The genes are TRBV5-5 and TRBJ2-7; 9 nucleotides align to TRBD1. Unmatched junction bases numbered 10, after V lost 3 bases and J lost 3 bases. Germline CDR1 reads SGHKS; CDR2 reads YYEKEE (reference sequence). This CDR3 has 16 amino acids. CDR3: CASSSRMTGGDYEQYF. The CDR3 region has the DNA TGTGCCAGCAGCTCGCGAATGACAGGGGGAGACTACGAGCAGTACTTC.

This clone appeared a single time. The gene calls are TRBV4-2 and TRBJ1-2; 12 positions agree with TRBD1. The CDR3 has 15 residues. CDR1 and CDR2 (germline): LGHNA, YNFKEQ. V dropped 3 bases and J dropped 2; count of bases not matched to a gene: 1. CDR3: CASSQGQGANYGYTF. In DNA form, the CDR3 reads TGTGCCAGCAGCCAGGGACAGGGGGCAAACTATGGCTACACCTTC.

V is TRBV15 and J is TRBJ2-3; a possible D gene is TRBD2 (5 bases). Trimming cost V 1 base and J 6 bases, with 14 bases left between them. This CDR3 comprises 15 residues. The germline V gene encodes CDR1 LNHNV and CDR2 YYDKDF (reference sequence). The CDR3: CATSRAGSSWDTQYF. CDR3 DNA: TGTGCCACCAGCAGAGCGGGGAGTAGTTGGGATACGCAGTATTTT.

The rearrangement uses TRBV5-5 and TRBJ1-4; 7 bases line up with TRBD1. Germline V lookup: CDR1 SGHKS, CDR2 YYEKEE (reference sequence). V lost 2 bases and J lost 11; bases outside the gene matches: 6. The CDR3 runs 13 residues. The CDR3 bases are TGTGCCAGCAGCTTCGCCGGGACAGAGAAACTGTTTTTT. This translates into CASSFAGTEKLFF.

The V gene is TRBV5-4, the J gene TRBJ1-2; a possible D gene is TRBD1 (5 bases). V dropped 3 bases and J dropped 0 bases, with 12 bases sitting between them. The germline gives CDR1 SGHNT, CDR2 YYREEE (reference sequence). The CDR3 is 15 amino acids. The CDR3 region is CASSYFDRSNYGYTF. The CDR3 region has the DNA TGTGCCAGCAGCTACTTCGACAGATCTAACTATGGCTACACCTTC.

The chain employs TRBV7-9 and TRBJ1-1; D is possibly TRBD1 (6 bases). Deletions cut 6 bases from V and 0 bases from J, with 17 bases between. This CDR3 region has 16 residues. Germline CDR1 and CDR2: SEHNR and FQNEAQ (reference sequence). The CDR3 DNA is TGTGCCAGCAGTTCGATCTCAAGGGACATGAACACTGAAGCTTTCTTT. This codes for CASSSISRDMNTEAFF.

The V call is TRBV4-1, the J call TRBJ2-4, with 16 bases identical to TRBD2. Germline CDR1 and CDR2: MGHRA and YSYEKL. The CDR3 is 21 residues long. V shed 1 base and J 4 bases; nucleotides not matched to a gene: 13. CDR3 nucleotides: TGCGCCAGCAGCCAAGGGTTACCCGGGACTAGCGGGAGGGTCGTTAAAAACATTCAGTACTTC. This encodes CASSQGLPGTSGRVVKNIQYF.

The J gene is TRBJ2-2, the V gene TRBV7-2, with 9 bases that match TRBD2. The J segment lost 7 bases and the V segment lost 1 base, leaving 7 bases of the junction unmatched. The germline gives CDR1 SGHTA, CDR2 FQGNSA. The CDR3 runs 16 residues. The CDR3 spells CASSLGGRGGNGELFF. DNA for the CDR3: TGTGCCAGCAGCTTAGGCGGGAGGGGAGGAAACGGGGAGCTGTTTTTT.